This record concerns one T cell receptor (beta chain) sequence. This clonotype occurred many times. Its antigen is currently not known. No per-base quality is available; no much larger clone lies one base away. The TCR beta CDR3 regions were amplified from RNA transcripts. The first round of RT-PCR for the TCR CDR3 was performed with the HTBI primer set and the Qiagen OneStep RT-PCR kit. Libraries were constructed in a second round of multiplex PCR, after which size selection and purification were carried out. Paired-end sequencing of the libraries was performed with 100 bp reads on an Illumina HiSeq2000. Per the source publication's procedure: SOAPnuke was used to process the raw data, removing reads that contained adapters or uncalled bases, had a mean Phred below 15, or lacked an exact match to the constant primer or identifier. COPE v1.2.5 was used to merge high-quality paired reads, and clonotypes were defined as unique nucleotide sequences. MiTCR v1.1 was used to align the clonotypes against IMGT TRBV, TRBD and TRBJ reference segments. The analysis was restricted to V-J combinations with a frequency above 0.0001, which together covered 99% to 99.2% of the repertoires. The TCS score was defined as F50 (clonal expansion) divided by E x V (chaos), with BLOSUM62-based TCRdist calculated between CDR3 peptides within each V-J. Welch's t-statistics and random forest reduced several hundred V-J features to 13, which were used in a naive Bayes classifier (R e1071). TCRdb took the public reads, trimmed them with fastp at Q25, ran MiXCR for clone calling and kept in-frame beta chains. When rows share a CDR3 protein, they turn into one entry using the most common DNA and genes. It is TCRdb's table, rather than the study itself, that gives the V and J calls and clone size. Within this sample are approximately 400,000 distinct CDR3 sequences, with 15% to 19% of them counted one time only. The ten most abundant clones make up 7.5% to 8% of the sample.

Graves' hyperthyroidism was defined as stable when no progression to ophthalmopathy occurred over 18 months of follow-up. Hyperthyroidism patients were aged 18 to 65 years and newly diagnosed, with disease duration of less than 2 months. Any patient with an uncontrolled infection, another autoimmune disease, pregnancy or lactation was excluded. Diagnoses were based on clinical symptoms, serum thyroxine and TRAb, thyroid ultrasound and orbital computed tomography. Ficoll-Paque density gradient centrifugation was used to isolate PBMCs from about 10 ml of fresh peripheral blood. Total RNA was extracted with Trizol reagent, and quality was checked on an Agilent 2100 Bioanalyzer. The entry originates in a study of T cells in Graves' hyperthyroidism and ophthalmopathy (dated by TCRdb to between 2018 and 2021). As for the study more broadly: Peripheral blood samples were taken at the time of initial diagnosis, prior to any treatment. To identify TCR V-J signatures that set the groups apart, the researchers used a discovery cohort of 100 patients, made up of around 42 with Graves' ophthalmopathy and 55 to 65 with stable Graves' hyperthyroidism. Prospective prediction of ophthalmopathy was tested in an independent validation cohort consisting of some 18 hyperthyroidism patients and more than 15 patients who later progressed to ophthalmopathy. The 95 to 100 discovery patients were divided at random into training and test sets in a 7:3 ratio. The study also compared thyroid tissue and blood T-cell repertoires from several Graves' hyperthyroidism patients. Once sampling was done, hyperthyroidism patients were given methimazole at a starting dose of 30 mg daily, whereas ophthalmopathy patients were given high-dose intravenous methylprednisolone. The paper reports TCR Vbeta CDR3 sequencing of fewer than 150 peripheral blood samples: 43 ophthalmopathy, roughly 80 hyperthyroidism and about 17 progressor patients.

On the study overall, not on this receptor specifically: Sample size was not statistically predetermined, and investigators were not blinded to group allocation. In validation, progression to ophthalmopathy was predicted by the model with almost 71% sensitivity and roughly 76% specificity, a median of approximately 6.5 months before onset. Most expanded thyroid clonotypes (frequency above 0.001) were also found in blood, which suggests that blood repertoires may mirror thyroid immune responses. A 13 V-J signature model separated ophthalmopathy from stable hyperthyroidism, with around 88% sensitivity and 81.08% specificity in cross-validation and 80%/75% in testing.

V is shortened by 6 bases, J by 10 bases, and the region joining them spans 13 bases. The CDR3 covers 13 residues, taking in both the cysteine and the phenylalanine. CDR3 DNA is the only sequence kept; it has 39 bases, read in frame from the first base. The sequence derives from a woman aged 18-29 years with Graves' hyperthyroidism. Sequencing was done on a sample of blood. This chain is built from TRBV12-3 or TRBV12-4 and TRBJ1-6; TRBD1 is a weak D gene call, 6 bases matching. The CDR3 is CASRRTEGSPLHF. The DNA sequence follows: TGTGCCAGCAGACGGACAGAGGGGTCACCCCTCCACTTT.